One and the same sample provided the 5 T cell receptor beta chains below, sequenced in a study of T cell responses to AZD1222 COVID-19 vaccine. The protocol was immunoSEQ multiplex PCR, while the TCRdb copy is restricted to in-frame clones and leaves out a portion. The table lists 95,000 to 150,000 clones, about 90% of them singletons. The sample in question was peripheral blood, obtained on day 0 of AZD1222 vaccination. Receptors were obtained from an adult in good health.

The chain links TRBV6-4 to TRBJ1-1, with a tentative D call TRBD1 (6 bases). Deletions cut 6 bases from V and 0 bases from J, with 8 bases between. CDR1 is MRHNA and CDR2 is SNTAGT in the germline V gene. The CDR3 totals 13 residues. CDR3 residues: CASSRGLNTEAFF. In DNA form, the CDR3 reads TGTGCCAGCAGCAGGGGTTTGAACACTGAAGCTTTCTTT.

To note about this clone: The limits of the CDR3 on the DNA are not certain, so only TCRdb's listed CDR3 is given. The rearrangement joins TRBV6-5 to TRBJ2-3; no DNA check was done on the table's D call, TRBD1. CDR1 and CDR2 (germline): MNHEY, SVGAGI. The CDR3 spans 16 residues, counting both ends. CDR3 protein: CASSSSGQVITDTQYF.

The J gene is TRBJ2-1, the V gene TRBV10-1; TRBD2 matches 9 bases. Germline-derived CDR1 and CDR2 are WNHNN and SYGVQD (reference sequence). The CDR3 covers 16 residues. V lost 3 bases and J lost 6; bases outside the gene matches: 9. The CDR3 reads CASSDLDLAGFNEQFF. The CDR3, as DNA: TGCGCCAGCAGTGACCTGGACCTAGCGGGGTTCAATGAGCAGTTCTTC.

In regard to this clone: This CDR3 is also generated by other DNA sequences in the sample. The J gene is TRBJ2-3, the V gene TRBV7-3; TRBD2 agrees at 7 bases. V shed 9 bases, J shed 0 bases, and the junction held 6 bases outside the gene matches. The length of the CDR3 is 14 residues. Germline CDR1 is SGHTA and CDR2 is FQGTGA. The chain's CDR3 is CASSSGTSTDTQYF. In DNA form, the CDR3 reads TGTGCCAGTTCGAGCGGGACTAGCACAGATACGCAGTATTTT.

This clone was observed a single time. This sequence joins TRBV7-2 and TRBJ1-5, with 7 positions matching TRBD1. The CDR3 length is 16 residues. Germline V gene data show CDR1 as SGHTA and CDR2 as FQGNSA. V trimming: 6 bases; J trimming: 4 bases; junction bases outside the gene matches: 12. Here the CDR3 DNA reads TGTGCCAGCAGACTACAGGGGAGGGGAAGAAATCAGCCCCAGCATTTT. Translating it yields CASRLQGRGRNQPQHF.